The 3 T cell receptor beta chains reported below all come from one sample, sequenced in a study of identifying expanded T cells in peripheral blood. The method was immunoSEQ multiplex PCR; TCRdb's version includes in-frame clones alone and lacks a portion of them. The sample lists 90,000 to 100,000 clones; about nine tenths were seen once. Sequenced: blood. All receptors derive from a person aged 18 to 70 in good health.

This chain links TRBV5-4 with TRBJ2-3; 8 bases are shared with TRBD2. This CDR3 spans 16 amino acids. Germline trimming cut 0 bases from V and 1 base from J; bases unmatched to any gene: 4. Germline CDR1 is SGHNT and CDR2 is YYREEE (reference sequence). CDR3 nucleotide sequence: TGTGCCAGCAGCTTGGGGTCGGGAGGGGGCACAGATACGCAGTATTTT. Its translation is CASSLGSGGGTDTQYF.

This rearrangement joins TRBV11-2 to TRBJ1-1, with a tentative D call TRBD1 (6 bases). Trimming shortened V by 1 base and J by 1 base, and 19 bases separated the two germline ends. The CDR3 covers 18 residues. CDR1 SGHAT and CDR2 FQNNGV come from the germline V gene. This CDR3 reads CASSLGGAVRSTNTEAFF. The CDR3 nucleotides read TGTGCCAGCAGCTTAGGGGGGGCAGTTAGATCTACGAACACTGAAGCTTTCTTT.

The DNA for the CDR3 is TGCGCCAGCAGTGAGATGGGCCTTAAGGCTGAAGCTTTCTTT. Encoded protein: CASSEMGLKAEAFF. V gene TRBV10-2 combines with J gene TRBJ1-1, with D hard to call. The V gene lost 2 bases and the J gene lost 6 bases, with 13 bases spanning the gap. Looked up from germline, CDR1 is WSHSY and CDR2 is SAAADI. The CDR3 length is 14 residues.